This TCR beta chain is from a study of cytomegalovirus exposure and HLA in healthy donors. Both 60 Vbeta primers and 13 Jbeta primers went into the PCR. The repertoire was sequenced with immunoSEQ multiplex PCR; TCRdb's copy has only in-frame clones and lacks some. The repertoire holds 210,000 or so clones, 85% to 90% seen once, with 1.3% in the top ten. Overall study results and limits: Among TCR sequences, most were rare, though some public TCRs appeared in many donors. A further, later analysis showed that HLA-associated TCR beta chains (compared with equally common others) were more clonally expanded. When the data were analyzed later, several of the most significant clusters appeared to be linked to common viral pathogens.

The donors, nominally healthy at sampling, likely had unrecorded immune exposures. Germline V CDR1 and CDR2: SQVTM, ANQGSEA. Trimming removed 0 bases at V and 2 bases at J, with 8 bases between. The length of the CDR3 is 15 residues. Concerning this clone: Its antigen is as yet unknown.

The V and J genes are TRBV29-1 and TRBJ2-6; the D gene is possibly TRBD2 (6 bases). Sequenced sample: PBMCs. This receptor was taken from a man between 25 and 39 years old in good health and CMV-seronegative. The CDR3: CSVEEWEAGANVLTF. The CDR3 DNA reads as TGCAGCGTTGAAGAGTGGGAGGCTGGGGCCAACGTCCTGACTTTC.